One and the same sample provided the 12 T cell receptor beta chains below, sequenced in a study of regulatory T cells in long-lasting Graves disease. The time point here: newly diagnosed GD, antithyroid drugs for less than 3 months. Researchers made the TCR library from RNA that was extracted from PBMCs. Relying on iRepertoire HTBI primers and Arm-PCR of CDR3 regions, the team built TCR beta libraries. MiXCR, applied by TCRdb to the multiplex PCR reads, yields one record per CDR3 protein. The sample comprises about 210,000 distinct CDR3 sequences, 15% to 20% of which are singletons, and 12% rests with the top ten. These data were likewise used in another study, on T cells in Graves' hyperthyroidism and ophthalmopathy.

The specimen was peripheral blood mononuclear cells (PBMCs), collected at new diagnosis, from a patient treated with antithyroid drugs. These receptor sequences come from a young woman with Graves disease.

In its sample, this clonotype was seen many times. The chain couples TRBV14 to TRBJ1-4; a weak D match, TRBD1 (6 bases). With 4 bases removed from V and 5 bases from J, the gap between germline ends came to 14 bases. Per the germline V gene, CDR1 is SGHDN and CDR2 is FVKESK. The CDR3 runs 15 residues. In DNA form, the CDR3 reads TGTGCCAGCAGCCGGAACAGGGAAAGAAATGAAAAACTGTTTTTT. Its protein product is CASSRNRERNEKLFF.

J is TRBJ1-2 and V is TRBV24-1; 8 nucleotides line up with TRBD1. This CDR3 has 14 residues. CDR1 is KGHDR and CDR2 is SFDVKD in the germline V gene. After removal of 3 bases from V and 6 bases from J, the junction contained 5 bases not matched to a gene. The CDR3: CATSDPQTGDGYTF. The CDR3 region has the DNA TGTGCCACCAGTGATCCCCAGACAGGGGATGGCTACACCTTC.

This clonotype was seen at least ten times. The genes are TRBV27 and TRBJ2-3, with D possibly TRBD1 on 6 matching bases. The CDR3 has 15 amino acids. V was trimmed by 3 bases and J by 4 bases, leaving 14 bases between them. Looked up from germline, CDR1 is MNHEY and CDR2 is SMNVEV (reference sequence). For the CDR3, the DNA is TGTGCCAGCAGTTTGGTCAGGGGAGAACCAGATACGCAGTATTTT. Its translation is CASSLVRGEPDTQYF.

This clonotype appeared many times. CDR3 sequence: CASSSQGALHEGYTF. The CDR3 DNA reads TGTGCCAGCAGTTCCCAGGGGGCCCTTCACGAAGGCTACACCTTC. This sequence joins TRBV12-3 or TRBV12-4 and TRBJ1-2; TRBD1 agrees at 8 bases. This CDR3 region has 15 residues. Trimming cost V 4 bases and J 8 bases; bases outside gene matches: 12.

The sample holds many counts of this clonotype. The J gene is TRBJ1-1, the V gene TRBV11-2, with 7 bases matching TRBD1. The CDR3 is 16 amino acids. Per the germline V gene, CDR1 is SGHAT and CDR2 is FQNNGV. J was trimmed by 4 bases and V by 0 bases; bases with no gene match: 8. As DNA, the CDR3 is TGTGCCAGCAGCTTAGATCCGACAGGGTCCTTCACTGAAGCTTTCTTT. Translation: CASSLDPTGSFTEAFF.

This clonotype was observed a few times. This chain uses TRBV3-1 with TRBJ1-1; D not certain. This CDR3 is built from 14 residues. Trimming removed 4 bases from V and 1 base from J, with 10 bases in between. Germline CDR1 LGHDT, CDR2 YNNKEL (reference sequence). CDR3 in amino acids: CASSRGSTNTEAFF. DNA for the CDR3: TGTGCCAGCAGCCGTGGTAGCACGAACACTGAAGCTTTCTTT.

In its sample, this clonotype was seen many times. DNA for the CDR3: TGTGCCAGCAATGGGGCAGCAACTAGCACAGATACGCAGTATTTT. Translated: CASNGAATSTDTQYF. The chain carries TRBV6-1 and TRBJ2-3; D is perhaps TRBD1 (5 bases). The length of the CDR3 is 15 residues. V lost 7 bases and J 0 bases, leaving 14 bases between the germline ends. The germline CDR1 and CDR2 sequences are MNHNS and SASEGT.

For the CDR3, the DNA is TGTGCCAGCAATCTATCGGGACGGGGCACAGATACGCAGTATTTT. It is translated as CASNLSGRGTDTQYF. The chain is built from TRBV7-9 and TRBJ2-3; D could derive from TRBD1 or TRBD2 (5 bases each). Germline V gene data show CDR1 as SEHNR and CDR2 as FQNEAQ (reference sequence). The CDR3 is 15 residues long. Trimming took off 7 bases at V and 1 base at J, with 15 bases between the two ends.

Concerning this clonotype: One base separates it from a far larger clone, so it is likely a read error. The rearrangement uses TRBV12-3 or TRBV12-4 and TRBJ1-1; 11 nucleotides align to TRBD1. This CDR3 has 14 amino acids. The junction had 3 bases not matched to a gene; V was cut back by 6 bases and J by 3 bases. The CDR3 loop reads CASSWDRGYTEAFF. DNA for the CDR3: TGTGCCAGCAGCTGGGACAGGGGGTACACTGAAGCTTTCTTT.

This clonotype appeared many times. J is TRBJ2-5 and V is TRBV7-9; 14 bases are shared with TRBD2. J lost 5 bases, V lost 5 bases, and 1 base had no gene match. CDR1 and CDR2 (germline): SEHNR, FQNEAQ (reference sequence). This CDR3 is 14 amino acids long. The CDR3 nucleotides are TGTGCCAGCAGCCGGACTAGCGGGAGGGAGACCCAGTACTTC. Protein sequence: CASSRTSGRETQYF.

This clonotype was seen many times. This chain connects TRBV6-1 to TRBJ1-2; tentative D call: TRBD1 (5 bases). The V gene lost 3 bases and the J gene lost 8 bases, with 13 bases spanning the gap. Germline V gene lookup returns CDR1 MNHNS and CDR2 SASEGT. CDR3 length: 13 residues. The CDR3 sequence is CASSDRRDGGYTF. The CDR3, as DNA: TGTGCCAGCAGTGATAGACGGGACGGCGGCTACACCTTC.

Points on this clonotype: A much larger clone differs by one base, so this may be a read error. This chain connects TRBV2 to TRBJ2-3; possibly TRBD1 for D (6 bases). Germline CDR1 reads SNHLY; CDR2 reads FYNNEI. This CDR3 has 15 residues. CDR3 in amino acids: CAGSGHGGTTDTQYF. The CDR3 DNA follows: TGTGCCGGCAGTGGACATGGGGGCACCACAGATACGCAGTATTTT.